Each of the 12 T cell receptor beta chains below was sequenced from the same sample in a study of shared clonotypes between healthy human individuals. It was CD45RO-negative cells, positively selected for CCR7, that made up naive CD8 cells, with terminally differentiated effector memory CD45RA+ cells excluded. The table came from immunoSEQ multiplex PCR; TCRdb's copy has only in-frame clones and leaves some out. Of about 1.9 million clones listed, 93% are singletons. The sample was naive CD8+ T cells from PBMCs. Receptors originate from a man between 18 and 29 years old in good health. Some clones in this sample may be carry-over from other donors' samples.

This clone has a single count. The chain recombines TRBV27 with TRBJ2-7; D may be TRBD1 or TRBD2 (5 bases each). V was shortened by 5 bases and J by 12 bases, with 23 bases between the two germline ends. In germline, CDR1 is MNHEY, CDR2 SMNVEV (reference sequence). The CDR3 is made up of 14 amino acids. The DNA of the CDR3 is TGTGCCAGCAGTCCCGGGACCCACGGTCCAACGCTGTACTTC. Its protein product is CASSPGTHGPTLYF.

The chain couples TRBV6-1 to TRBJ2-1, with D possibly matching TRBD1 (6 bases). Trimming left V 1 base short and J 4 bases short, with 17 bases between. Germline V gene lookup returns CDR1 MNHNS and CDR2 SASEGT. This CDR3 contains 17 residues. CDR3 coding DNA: TGTGCCAGCAGTGAAGATCTAAGCAGGGGTGTTTACAATGAGCAGTTCTTC. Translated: CASSEDLSRGVYNEQFF.

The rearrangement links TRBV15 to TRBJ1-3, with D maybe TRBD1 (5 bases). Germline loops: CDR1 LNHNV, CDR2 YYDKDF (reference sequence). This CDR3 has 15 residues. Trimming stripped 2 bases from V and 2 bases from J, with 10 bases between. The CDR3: CATSRIRVAGNTIYF. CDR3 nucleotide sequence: TGTGCCACCAGCAGAATCAGGGTTGCTGGAAACACCATATATTTT.

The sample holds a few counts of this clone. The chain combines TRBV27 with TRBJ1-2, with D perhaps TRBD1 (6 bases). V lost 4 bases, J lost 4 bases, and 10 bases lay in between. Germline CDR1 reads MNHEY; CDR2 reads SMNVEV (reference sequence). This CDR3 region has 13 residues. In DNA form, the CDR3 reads TGTGCCAGCAGTTGGACAGCGTTCTATGGCTACACCTTC. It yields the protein CASSWTAFYGYTF.

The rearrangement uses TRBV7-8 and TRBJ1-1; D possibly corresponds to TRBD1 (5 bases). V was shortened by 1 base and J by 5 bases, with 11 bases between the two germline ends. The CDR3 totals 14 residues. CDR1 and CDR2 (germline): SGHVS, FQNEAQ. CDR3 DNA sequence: TGTGCCAGCAGCTTAGGTGGGGGGGGAACTGAAGCTTTCTTT. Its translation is CASSLGGGGTEAFF.

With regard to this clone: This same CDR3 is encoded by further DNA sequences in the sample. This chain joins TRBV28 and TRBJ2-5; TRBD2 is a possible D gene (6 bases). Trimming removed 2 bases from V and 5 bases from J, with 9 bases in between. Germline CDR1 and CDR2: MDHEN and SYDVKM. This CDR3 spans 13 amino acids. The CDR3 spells CASSLGGKETQYF. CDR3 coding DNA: TGTGCCAGCAGTTTAGGAGGGAAGGAGACCCAGTACTTC.

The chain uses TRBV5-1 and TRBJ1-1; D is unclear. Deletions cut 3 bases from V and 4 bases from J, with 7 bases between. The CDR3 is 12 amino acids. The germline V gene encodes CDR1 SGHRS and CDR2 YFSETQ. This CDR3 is CASSSAGTEAFF. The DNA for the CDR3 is TGCGCCAGCAGCTCCGCGGGCACTGAAGCTTTCTTT.

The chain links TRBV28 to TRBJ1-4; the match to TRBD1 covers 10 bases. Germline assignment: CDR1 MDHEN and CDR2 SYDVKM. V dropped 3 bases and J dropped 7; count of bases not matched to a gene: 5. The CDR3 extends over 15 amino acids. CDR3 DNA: TGTGCCAGCAGTTTTCGTGACAGGGGGCTTGAAAAACTGTTTTTT. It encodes CASSFRDRGLEKLFF.

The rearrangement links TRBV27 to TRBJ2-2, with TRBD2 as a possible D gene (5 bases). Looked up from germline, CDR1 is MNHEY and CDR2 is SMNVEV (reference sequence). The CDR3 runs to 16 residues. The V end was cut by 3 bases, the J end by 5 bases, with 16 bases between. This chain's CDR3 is CASSLAVALGTGELFF. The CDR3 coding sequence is TGTGCCAGCAGTTTGGCGGTAGCGCTGGGAACCGGGGAGCTGTTTTTT.

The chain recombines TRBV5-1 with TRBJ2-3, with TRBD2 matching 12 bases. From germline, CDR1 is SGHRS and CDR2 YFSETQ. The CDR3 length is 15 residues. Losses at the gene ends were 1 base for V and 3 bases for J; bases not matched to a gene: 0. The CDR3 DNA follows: TGCGCCAGCAGCTTGCTAGCGGGAGGGACAGATACGCAGTATTTT. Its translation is CASSLLAGGTDTQYF.

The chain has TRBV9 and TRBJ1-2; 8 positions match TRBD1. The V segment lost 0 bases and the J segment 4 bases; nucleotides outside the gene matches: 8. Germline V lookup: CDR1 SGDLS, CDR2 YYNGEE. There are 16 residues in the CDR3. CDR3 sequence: CASSVAGRGLGYGYTF. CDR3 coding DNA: TGTGCCAGCAGCGTAGCGGGCAGGGGGCTTGGCTATGGCTACACCTTC.

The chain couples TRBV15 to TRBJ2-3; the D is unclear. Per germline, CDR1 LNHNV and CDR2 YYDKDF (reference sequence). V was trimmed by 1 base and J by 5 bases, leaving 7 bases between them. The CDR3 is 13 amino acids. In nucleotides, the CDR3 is TGTGCCACCAGCAGAGTCTGGCAAGATACGCAGTATTTT. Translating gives CATSRVWQDTQYF.